The 30 T cell receptor beta chains listed next were all sequenced from one sample in a study of CD8+ T cells in alopecia areata. RNA extraction and reverse transcription yielded cDNA as sequencing template. Repertoires were generated with immunoSEQ multiplex PCR, while TCRdb's copy carries only in-frame clones and drops some. Among 200,000 to 250,000 clones listed, around 57% were seen once. Indicated treatment: oral pan-JAK inhibitor, 5-10 mg twice daily. The sample consisted of CD4+ T cells sorted from blood, taken at week 4, from a patient treated with tofacitinib. These receptors came from a human donor with alopecia areata.

This chain joins TRBV11-2 and TRBJ2-3; D is unclear. V shed 4 bases and J shed 4 bases, with 9 bases lying between them. CDR3 size: 13 residues. The germline CDR1 and CDR2 sequences are SGHAT and FQNNGV. The CDR3 DNA reads as TGTGCCAGCAGCTCCGATAGGCCAGATACGCAGTATTTT. Protein sequence: CASSSDRPDTQYF.

The chain couples TRBV7-2 to TRBJ2-1, with D tentatively TRBD1 or TRBD2 (6 bases each). Per germline, CDR1 SGHTA and CDR2 FQGNSA. V was pared by 6 bases and J by 8 bases, with 17 bases between. This CDR3 is built from 14 residues. The DNA of the CDR3 is TGTGCCAGCAGTAGGACGGGGGACACCCATGAGCAGTTCTTC. It is translated as CASSRTGDTHEQFF.

The sample holds a few counts of this clone. The CDR3 here is CASSVHTNTEAFF. The CDR3 region has the DNA TGTGCCAGCAGCGTTCACACGAACACTGAAGCTTTCTTT. The chain combines TRBV9 with TRBJ1-1; D gene unclear. This CDR3 is 13 amino acids long. The V gene lost 2 bases and the J gene lost 1 base, with 6 bases spanning the gap. Per the germline V gene, CDR1 is SGDLS and CDR2 is YYNGEE.

This clone was found a few times. The genes are TRBV18 and TRBJ2-7; possibly TRBD2 for D (6 bases). This CDR3 is 12 amino acids long. The V end lost 4 bases, the J end lost 7 bases, and 11 bases lay between the germline ends. Per the germline V gene, CDR1 is KGHSH and CDR2 is LQKENI. CDR3 amino acids: CASSRTGEEQYF. In nucleotides, the CDR3 is TGTGCCAGCTCACGCACGGGGGAAGAGCAGTACTTC.

This chain links TRBV5-6 with TRBJ2-5; maybe TRBD2 (5 bases). CDR1 SGHDT and CDR2 YYEEEE come from the germline V gene. Trimming left V 0 bases short and J 5 bases short, with 11 bases between. The CDR3 is 14 amino acids. The CDR3 protein is CASSLVARDETQYF. DNA of the CDR3: TGTGCCAGCAGCTTGGTAGCGCGTGACGAGACCCAGTACTTC.

This clone was seen more than once but under ten times. This sequence joins TRBV2 and TRBJ2-5; tentative D call: TRBD2 (6 bases). V lost 6 bases, J lost 11 bases, and 16 bases lay in between. Germline loops: CDR1 SNHLY, CDR2 FYNNEI. CDR3 length equals 12 residues. In DNA, the CDR3 is TGTGCCAGCAGGACGCTACTGGGGGGACAGTACTTC. Amino acids: CASRTLLGGQYF. Based on the CDR3 plus reference TRBV2 and TRBJ2-5, the full variable domain is EPEVTQTPSHQVTQMGQEVILRCVPISNHLYFYWYRQILGQKVEFLVSFYNNEISEKSEIFDDQFSVERPDGSNFTLKIRSTKLEDSAMYFCASRTLLGGQYFGPGTRLLVL.

The J gene is TRBJ1-2, the V gene TRBV30, with D maybe TRBD1 (5 bases). The CDR3 totals 15 residues. Germline V gene lookup returns CDR1 GTSNPN and CDR2 SVGIG (reference sequence). The V gene lost 1 base and the J gene lost 0 bases, with 12 bases spanning the gap. The CDR3 region is CAWSDRNRPNYGYTF. In nucleotides, the CDR3 is TGTGCCTGGAGTGATAGAAACAGGCCTAACTATGGCTACACCTTC.

This clone came up a few times. A junction end diverges from the germline sequence, so it may reflect a read error. V and J are TRBV19 and TRBJ1-1, with a weak D call TRBD1 (5 bases). The length of the CDR3 is 12 residues. CDR1 LNHDA and CDR2 SQIVND come from the germline V gene (reference sequence). CDR3 sequence reads: CASSIPGGEAFF. CDR3 DNA: TGTGCCAGTAGTATACCTGGGGGTGAAGCCTTCTTT.

With regard to this clone: This same CDR3 is encoded by further DNA sequences in the sample. V is TRBV30 and J is TRBJ1-5, with a weak D call TRBD1 (5 bases). The CDR3 runs to 13 residues. Trimming took off 0 bases at V and 5 bases at J, with 8 bases between the two ends. Germline values: CDR1 GTSNPN, CDR2 SVGIG (reference sequence). The CDR3 region is CAWSVRGDQPQHF. The DNA of the CDR3 is TGTGCCTGGAGTGTACGAGGGGATCAGCCCCAGCATTTT.

V and J are TRBV7-6 and TRBJ1-2; TRBD1 is a possible D gene (6 bases). Germline V gene sequence: CDR1 SGHVS, CDR2 FNYEAQ. The CDR3 is 13 amino acids. V lost 5 bases and J lost 4, with 11 bases in between. CDR3 nucleotides: TGTGCCAGCAGCCCCATAGGGGGCTATGGCTACACCTTC. Residues: CASSPIGGYGYTF.

The gene calls are TRBV29-1 and TRBJ2-1, with D tentatively TRBD2 (6 bases). The ends were cut back, 1 base at V and 4 bases at J, with 11 bases in the middle. Germline V gene data show CDR1 as SQVTM and CDR2 as ANQGSEA. This CDR3 is 14 amino acids long. CDR3: CSVEGGAKYNEQFF. The CDR3 DNA reads as TGCAGCGTTGAAGGCGGGGCGAAGTACAATGAGCAGTTCTTC.

CDR3 in DNA: TGTGCCAGCAGCTCCCTAGCGGGGTTAAAAAACATTCAGTACTTC. Protein sequence: CASSSLAGLKNIQYF. The rearrangement links TRBV7-2 to TRBJ2-4; 9 positions agree with TRBD2. CDR1 SGHTA and CDR2 FQGNSA come from the germline V gene. The CDR3 extends over 15 amino acids. Unmatched junction bases numbered 5, after V lost 4 bases and J lost 4 bases.

This sequence joins TRBV29-1 and TRBJ2-1; D call uncertain. The CDR3 contains 12 residues. V was trimmed by 0 bases and J by 15 bases, leaving 15 bases between them. Germline V gives CDR1 SQVTM, CDR2 ANQGSEA. The CDR3 region has the DNA TGCAGCGTTGAAGAGGTGGTTGGCCTCGCGTTCTTC. This translates into CSVEEVVGLAFF.

The V gene is TRBV30, the J gene TRBJ2-5; the match to TRBD1 covers 11 bases. V shed 6 bases and J 3 bases; nucleotides not matched to a gene: 9. CDR1 GTSNPN and CDR2 SVGIG come from the germline V gene (reference sequence). CDR3 length: 15 amino acids. CDR3 nucleotides: TGTGCCTGCGGGACAGGGGGACTTGTAGAAGAGACCCAGTACTTC. Its translation: CACGTGGLVEETQYF.

The chain recombines TRBV30 with TRBJ2-2, with a tentative D call TRBD2 (7 bases). The CDR3 runs 15 residues. The germline CDR1 and CDR2 sequences are GTSNPN and SVGIG (reference sequence). V dropped 2 bases and J dropped 4 bases, with 14 bases sitting between them. CDR3 nucleotide sequence: TGTGCCTGGAGTTTTGGCGGGGGCGGCACCGGGGAGCTGTTTTTT. It yields the protein CAWSFGGGGTGELFF.

The chain uses TRBV18 and TRBJ2-6; the D gene is possibly TRBD2 (5 bases). The CDR3 totals 17 residues. Germline V gene lookup returns CDR1 KGHSH and CDR2 LQKENI. V lost 0 bases to trimming and J lost 2 bases, with 11 bases between them. Written as DNA, the CDR3 is TGTGCCAGCTCACCACCCCGGGCGGGCGCTGGGGCCAACGTCCTGACTTTC. Translation: CASSPPRAGAGANVLTF.

The chain uses TRBV14 and TRBJ1-2; no clear D. This CDR3 region has 13 residues. Between the trimmed V and J ends, which lost 4 bases and 6 bases, there was a span of 12 bases. Germline CDR1 SGHDN, CDR2 FVKESK. The CDR3 bases are TGTGCCAGCAGCCGTAAGGGAAACAATGGCTACACCTTC. Translating it yields CASSRKGNNGYTF. The complete variable domain, with remaining parts taken from reference TRBV14 and TRBJ1-2, reads EAGVTQFPSHSVIEKGQTVTLRCDPISGHDNLYWYRRVMGKEIKFLLHFVKESKQDESGMPNNRFLAERTGGTYSTLKVQPAELEDSGVYFCASSRKGNNGYTFGSGTRLTVV.

This chain joins TRBV29-1 and TRBJ2-3, with D perhaps given as TRBD1 or TRBD2 (5 bases each). V lost 6 bases, J lost 3 bases, and 13 bases lay in between. The germline V gene has CDR1 SQVTM and CDR2 ANQGSEA. The CDR3 spans 13 residues. CDR3 loop: CSVRGRLTDTQYF. CDR3 nucleotides: TGCAGCGTACGGGGCCGTTTAACAGATACGCAGTATTTT.

The chain employs TRBV29-1 and TRBJ1-2; weak D call: TRBD1 (5 bases). Trimming removed 5 bases at V and 6 bases at J, with 10 bases between. The CDR3 runs 11 residues. CDR1 and CDR2 (germline): SQVTM, ANQGSEA. This CDR3 reads CSVLTGDGYTF. In DNA, the CDR3 is TGCAGCGTTTTAACAGGAGATGGCTACACCTTC.

This clone was observed a few times. Other DNA sequences within the sample encode an identical CDR3. The chain has TRBV9 and TRBJ1-6; D not certain. The CDR3 runs 14 residues. Trimming removed 0 bases at V and 5 bases at J, with 6 bases between. The germline gives CDR1 SGDLS, CDR2 YYNGEE. This chain's CDR3 is CASSVVSDNSPLHF. In DNA, the CDR3 is TGTGCCAGCAGCGTAGTCAGCGATAATTCACCCCTCCACTTT.

The chain links TRBV5-1 to TRBJ1-1; unclear D gene. CDR1 is SGHRS, CDR2 YFSETQ, per germline. Trimming stripped 1 base from V and 4 bases from J, with 8 bases between. CDR3 length equals 13 residues. DNA for the CDR3: TGCGCCAGCAGCTTGATGGCAACCACTGAAGCTTTCTTT. Encoded protein: CASSLMATTEAFF.

The chain combines TRBV5-1 with TRBJ2-1, with D possibly being TRBD1 or TRBD2 (5 bases each). CDR3 length equals 16 residues. Germline CDR1 is SGHRS and CDR2 is YFSETQ. Trimming shortened V by 3 bases and J by 3 bases, and 16 bases separated the two germline ends. The CDR3 loop is CASSSRDPGFYNEQFF. The CDR3, as DNA: TGCGCCAGCAGCTCACGGGACCCTGGCTTCTACAATGAGCAGTTCTTC.

The V and J genes are TRBV2 and TRBJ1-2; TRBD1 might be the D (5 bases). The V and J ends lost 7 bases and 2 bases respectively, with 17 bases between them. Germline loops: CDR1 SNHLY, CDR2 FYNNEI. The CDR3 runs 15 residues. CDR3 DNA: TGTGCCAGCAAGACGGGAGCAGGGAGGAACTATGGCTACACCTTC. Amino acids: CASKTGAGRNYGYTF.

This clone was observed a handful of times. The J gene is TRBJ1-5, the V gene TRBV28; 8 bases map to TRBD1. V dropped 7 bases and J dropped 7; count of bases not matched to a gene: 3. Germline V gives CDR1 MDHEN, CDR2 SYDVKM. This CDR3 comprises 12 residues. Here the CDR3 DNA reads TGTGCCAGCAACCAGGGGGCGCAGCCCCAGCATTTT. It is translated as CASNQGAQPQHF.

The chain carries TRBV7-9 and TRBJ2-7, with TRBD1 as a possible D gene (5 bases). Germline CDR1 SEHNR, CDR2 FQNEAQ (reference sequence). The CDR3 is made up of 12 amino acids. V was clipped by 6 bases and J by 5 bases, with 11 bases between them. CDR3 protein: CASRSRVNEQYF. The DNA for the CDR3 is TGTGCCAGCAGGTCCAGGGTCAACGAGCAGTACTTC.

The chain joins TRBV2 to TRBJ1-2; D uncertain. Trimming shortened V by 3 bases and J by 7 bases, and 9 bases separated the two germline ends. Per the germline V gene, CDR1 is SNHLY and CDR2 is FYNNEI. This CDR3 is built from 12 residues. The CDR3 is CASSDSRGGYTF. CDR3 bases: TGTGCCAGCAGTGACAGCCGAGGTGGCTACACCTTC.

V usage is TRBV29-1 and J usage is TRBJ2-3; no definite D call. CDR1 and CDR2 from the germline V gene are SQVTM and ANQGSEA. The CDR3 is 15 residues long. Trimming pared 4 bases from V and 3 bases from J, leaving 17 bases between. The CDR3: CSVAVGTSWTDTQYF. In DNA, the CDR3 is TGCAGCGTTGCGGTAGGAACGAGCTGGACAGATACGCAGTATTTT.

V and J are TRBV14 and TRBJ2-3; D remains ambiguous. Germline CDR1 SGHDN, CDR2 FVKESK. V was trimmed by 5 bases and J by 2 bases, leaving 8 bases between them. The CDR3 totals 13 residues. The CDR3 DNA is TGTGCCAGCAGCGTCTTCTACACAGATACGCAGTATTTT. Translating gives CASSVFYTDTQYF.

This clone turned up a few times. The chain has TRBV5-6 and TRBJ2-4, with TRBD1 identical over 7 bases. The CDR3 spans 13 residues. V trimming: 3 bases; J trimming: 5 bases; junction bases outside the gene matches: 2. Germline loops: CDR1 SGHDT, CDR2 YYEEEE. The CDR3 protein is CASSSGTENIQYF. The DNA for the CDR3 is TGTGCCAGCAGCTCGGGGACAGAAAACATTCAGTACTTC.

This chain links TRBV29-1 with TRBJ2-5, with TRBD1 identical over 9 bases. The CDR3 consists of 13 residues. The trim removed 7 bases at V and 5 bases at J, leaving 8 bases unmatched. CDR1 is SQVTM and CDR2 is ANQGSEA in the germline V gene. The CDR3 region is CSGQTGGSETQYF. DNA for the CDR3: TGCAGCGGTCAAACAGGGGGCAGTGAGACCCAGTACTTC.